This passage covers 11 T cell receptor beta chains from one sample sequenced in a study of T cell repertoires in cytomegalovirus infection (dated by TCRdb to the late 2010s). These reads were obtained on an Illumina HiSeq 1500. The raw public data were reprocessed by TCRdb itself: fastp quality trimming at Q25, MiXCR clonotype calling, in-frame beta chains only. Each entry merges the rows of one CDR3 protein and shows their most common DNA and genes. Counted in this sample were roughly 200,000 distinct CDR3 sequences; 17% of them appeared once. The ten largest clones capture almost 25% of the sample. The sequencing sample was made of CD8+ T cells from PBMCs. The origin of the receptors is a human donor in good health (CMV status not recorded). Some clones in this sample may be carry-over from other donors' samples.

The chain has TRBV3-1 and TRBJ1-3; the D is unclear. Germline V gene lookup returns CDR1 LGHDT and CDR2 YNNKEL (reference sequence). The CDR3 contains 16 residues. The ends were cut back, 0 bases at V and 11 bases at J, with 20 bases in the middle. CDR3 residues: CASSQEGSETVYSIYF. The CDR3, as DNA: TGTGCCAGCAGCCAAGAAGGGAGTGAGACGGTTTATTCCATATATTTT.

The chain is built from TRBV7-8 and TRBJ2-2; TRBD2 is a possible D gene (6 bases). V lost 2 bases and J lost 2, with 12 bases in between. This CDR3 comprises 16 residues. From germline, CDR1 is SGHVS and CDR2 FQNEAQ. The CDR3 nucleotides read TGTGCCAGCAGCTTACCGGGGAGGACTAACACCGGGGAGCTGTTTTTT. It yields the protein CASSLPGRTNTGELFF.

The genes are TRBV6-2 or TRBV6-3 and TRBJ2-1, with D perhaps TRBD2 (7 bases). Trimming stripped 2 bases from V and 3 bases from J, with 14 bases between. The CDR3 covers 16 residues. The germline gives CDR1 MNHEY, CDR2 SVGEGT. The CDR3 region has the DNA TGTGCCAGCAGTTACCGCGGGGGCCCTAGCTACAATGAGCAGTTCTTC. It encodes CASSYRGGPSYNEQFF.

The J gene is TRBJ2-2, the V gene TRBV15; 8 nucleotides line up with TRBD1. Trimming took 4 bases from V and 2 from J; bases not matched to a gene: 9. The CDR3 is made up of 17 amino acids. Germline loops: CDR1 LNHNV, CDR2 YYDKDF (reference sequence). For the CDR3, the DNA is TGTGCCACCAGCATTTCCAGGGGGCTTCTTAACACCGGGGAGCTGTTTTTT. It encodes CATSISRGLLNTGELFF.

Turning to this clonotype: At one end the junction does not follow the germline gene, possibly because of a read error. The chain has TRBV13 and TRBJ2-7; D uncertain. The CDR3 is made up of 11 amino acids. Germline V gene data show CDR1 as PRHDT and CDR2 as FYEKMQ (reference sequence). CDR3 sequence reads: CASSLGEERYF. DNA for the CDR3: TGTGCCAGCAGCTTAGGAGAGGAGCGGTACTTC.

This chain links TRBV6-6 with TRBJ2-3, with 12 bases that match TRBD2. CDR1 is MNHNY and CDR2 is SVGAGI in the germline V gene (reference sequence). There are 16 residues in the CDR3. V lost 6 bases and J lost 7; bases outside the gene matches: 11. The CDR3 coding sequence is TGTGCCAGCAGGCACATCCTAGCGGGGGGGTCGAATACGCAGTATTTT. Residues: CASRHILAGGSNTQYF.

The rearrangement links TRBV10-3 to TRBJ1-6, with D possibly TRBD1 on 6 matching bases. The CDR3 sequence is 14 residues long. Germline V gene data show CDR1 as ENHRY and CDR2 as SYGVKD. V was cut by 8 bases and J by 8 bases, with 16 bases left in between. The CDR3 bases are TGTGCCATCTGCGATGGACAGTTCGATTCACCCCTCCACTTT. Amino acid sequence: CAICDGQFDSPLHF.

The table lists this clonotype with a few counts. This CDR3 reads CASSLSGGGYGYTF. DNA of the CDR3: TGTGCCAGCAGTTTATCAGGGGGTGGCTATGGCTACACCTTC. The chain recombines TRBV27 with TRBJ1-2; a possible D gene is TRBD1 (6 bases). CDR1 and CDR2 (germline): MNHEY, SMNVEV (reference sequence). This CDR3 is built from 14 residues. V was cut by 0 bases and J by 4 bases, with 9 bases left in between.

CDR3 loop: CASSYPSGGADNEQFF. The CDR3 nucleotides read TGTGCCAGCAGTTACCCAAGCGGGGGGGCCGACAATGAGCAGTTCTTC. The chain is built from TRBV6-6 and TRBJ2-1; 10 nucleotides agree with TRBD2. J gave up 5 bases and V 2 bases, and 6 bases lay outside the gene matches. The CDR3 length is 16 residues. From germline, CDR1 is MNHNY and CDR2 SVGAGI (reference sequence).

The chain recombines TRBV28 with TRBJ1-3, with D perhaps matching TRBD1 (5 bases). Trimming removed 2 bases at V and 0 bases at J, with 14 bases between. The CDR3 loop spans 17 amino acids. CDR1 is MDHEN and CDR2 is SYDVKM in the germline V gene. For the CDR3, the DNA is TGTGCCAGCAGTTTAATATGGGGAGGGACCTCTGGAAACACCATATATTTT. Translation gives CASSLIWGGTSGNTIYF.

This clonotype was counted only a few times. The chain carries TRBV2 and TRBJ1-1, with D unresolved. The V gene's germline CDR1 is SNHLY and CDR2 FYNNEI. V was clipped by 7 bases and J by 2 bases, with 5 bases between them. This CDR3 comprises 11 residues. CDR3 DNA: TGTGCCAGCAAAGGCAACACTGAAGCTTTCTTT. Translation gives CASKGNTEAFF.